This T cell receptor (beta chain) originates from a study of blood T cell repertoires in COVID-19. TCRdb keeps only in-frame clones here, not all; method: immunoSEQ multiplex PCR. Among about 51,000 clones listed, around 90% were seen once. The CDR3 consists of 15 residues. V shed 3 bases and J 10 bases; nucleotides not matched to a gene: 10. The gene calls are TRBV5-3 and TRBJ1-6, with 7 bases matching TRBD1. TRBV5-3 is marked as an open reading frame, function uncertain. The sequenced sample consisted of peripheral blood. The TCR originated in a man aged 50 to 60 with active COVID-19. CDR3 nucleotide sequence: TGTGCCAGAAGCTATAGGACAGGCTTGAGGTCACCCCTCCACTTT. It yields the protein CARSYRTGLRSPLHF.